The sequence of this TCR beta chain was determined in a study of blood T cell repertoires in COVID-19. Study context: Acute-phase and convalescent COVID-19 samples originated in the United States, Italy and Spain. T cells, B-cell-depleted T cells, or PBMCs provided the cDNA or gDNA that served as material.

Germline V lookup: CDR1 SGDLS, CDR2 YYNGEE. This CDR3 is built from 18 residues. J was trimmed by 7 bases and V by 4 bases; bases with no gene match: 18. The authors' processing: Researchers report that nucleated cell counts were estimated from reference gene primer amplification. Sequenced by immunoSEQ multiplex PCR; TCRdb stores in-frame clones only, minus some. That table gives V, J and clone size, and the DNA gave D and trimming. The sample gives around 700,000 clones, 85% to 90% of which show up once; approximately 0.25% is in the top ten. Material for sequencing was peripheral blood. J is TRBJ2-2 and V is TRBV9; TRBD2 aligns across 8 bases. This clonotype was obtained from a young woman with acute or convalescent COVID-19. Written as DNA, the CDR3 is TGTGCCAGCAGCCTCACTTCTCCGGGACTAGGAGGGATCGGGGAGCTGTTTTTT. This sequence encodes CASSLTSPGLGGIGELFF.